The 25 T cell receptor beta chains below were found in one sample sequenced in a study of long-term antiretroviral therapy in people with HIV. This was the immunoSEQ v3.0 assay at survey level. This table comes from immunoSEQ multiplex PCR, and its TCRdb copy is limited to in-frame clones, with some not included. Found here are 14,000 or so clones, 70% to 90% of them singletons; the top ten hold approximately 10%. The starting material was unsorted PBMCs, obtained 6.2 years after starting antiretroviral therapy. The receptors here all came from a man aged 40-49 years with HIV.

The rearrangement uses TRBV18 and TRBJ1-1; the D is unclear. The CDR3 runs 12 residues. The germline CDR1 and CDR2 sequences are KGHSH and LQKENI. Trimming stripped 4 bases from V and 1 base from J, with 4 bases between. As DNA, the CDR3 is TGTGCCAGCTCACGACAGAACACTGAAGCTTTCTTT. This codes for CASSRQNTEAFF.

This clone appeared a single time. In DNA, the CDR3 is TGTGCCAGCAGCTTAGTTGGCCTACCAAGCACAGATACGCAGTATTTT. As protein: CASSLVGLPSTDTQYF. V is TRBV7-2 and J is TRBJ2-3; D is undetermined. With 1 base removed from V and 0 bases from J, the gap between germline ends came to 11 bases. Germline CDR1 SGHTA, CDR2 FQGNSA. CDR3 size: 16 residues.

The chain recombines TRBV6-5 with TRBJ2-7; no firm D call. Trimming shortened V by 0 bases and J by 1 base, and 7 bases separated the two germline ends. The CDR3 has 14 amino acids. The germline CDR1 and CDR2 sequences are MNHEY and SVGAGI. Written as DNA, the CDR3 is TGTGCCAGCAGTTACTCTCCTGTATCCTACGAGCAGTACTTC. Encoded protein: CASSYSPVSYEQYF.

The V gene is TRBV9, the J gene TRBJ2-7, with 8 bases matching TRBD1. The CDR3 has 15 amino acids. V gave up 0 bases and J gave up 0 bases; unmatched junction bases: 2. Germline lookup yields CDR1 SGDLS and CDR2 YYNGEE. The CDR3 protein is CASSVEGTGSYEQYF. The CDR3, as DNA: TGTGCCAGCAGCGTAGAGGGGACAGGCTCCTACGAGCAGTACTTC.

This clone was recorded only once. The chain has TRBV29-1 and TRBJ2-7; D tentatively fits TRBD1 or TRBD2 (5 bases each). The CDR3 is 13 residues long. V lost 2 bases, J lost 2 bases, and 10 bases lay in between. Germline V lookup: CDR1 SQVTM, CDR2 ANQGSEA. Here the CDR3 reads CSVELREPYEQYF. In DNA form, the CDR3 reads TGCAGCGTTGAACTCAGGGAGCCCTACGAGCAGTACTTC.

This chain joins TRBV2 and TRBJ2-1, with a tentative D call TRBD2 (6 bases). Germline CDR1 is SNHLY and CDR2 is FYNNEI. This CDR3 has 15 residues. V was trimmed by 4 bases and J by 4 bases, leaving 14 bases between them. CDR3 sequence (DNA): TGTGCCAGCAGTGGGGCCGGGACTTATTACAATGAGCAGTTCTTC. Protein sequence: CASSGAGTYYNEQFF.

The rearrangement joins TRBV7-2 to TRBJ2-7, with 13 bases that match TRBD2. The V segment lost 1 base and the J segment 2 bases; nucleotides outside the gene matches: 2. The germline V gene encodes CDR1 SGHTA and CDR2 FQGNSA. CDR3 length equals 16 residues. For the CDR3, the DNA is TGTGCCAGCAGCTTAGACGGGACTAGCGGGACCTACGAGCAGTACTTC. Its translation is CASSLDGTSGTYEQYF.

The genes are TRBV5-5 and TRBJ2-7; D not resolved. Trimming took off 4 bases at V and 4 bases at J, with 21 bases between the two ends. The CDR3 loop spans 16 amino acids. The germline V gene encodes CDR1 SGHKS and CDR2 YYEKEE (reference sequence). CDR3 bases: TGTGCCAGCAGCCCCCCTCCCGGAGACCAAGATTACGAGCAGTACTTC. Translation: CASSPPPGDQDYEQYF.

Turning to this clone: The junction differs from germline at one of its ends, possibly a read error. The gene calls are TRBV7-7 and TRBJ2-3; perhaps TRBD2 as D (6 bases). The CDR3 length is 15 residues. Germline V CDR1 and CDR2: SSHAT, FNYEAQ (reference sequence). CDR3: CASSPRGGNTDTQYF. In DNA, the CDR3 is TGTGCTAGCAGCCCGAGGGGCGGGAACACAGATACGCAGTATTTT.

The rearrangement joins TRBV7-2 to TRBJ1-5, with D possibly matching TRBD1 (5 bases). CDR1 SGHTA and CDR2 FQGNSA come from the germline V gene. The V end was cut by 4 bases, the J end by 3 bases, with 10 bases between. The CDR3 covers 14 residues. Here the CDR3 DNA reads TGTGCCAGCAGCTCGGACACCCACAATCAGCCCCAGCATTTT. This encodes CASSSDTHNQPQHF.

For this clone: A read error may account for a junction end that differs from germline. This chain joins TRBV5-4 and TRBJ2-1, with 9 bases fitting TRBD2. This CDR3 is built from 18 residues. Germline CDR1 reads SGHNT; CDR2 reads YYREEE (reference sequence). The CDR3 coding sequence is TGCGCCAGCAGCCAAGATCCTTTATCGACTAGCGGATCGAATGAGCAGTTCTTC. Its translation: CASSQDPLSTSGSNEQFF.

The chain recombines TRBV19 with TRBJ2-6; D gene unclear. The V gene's germline CDR1 is LNHDA and CDR2 SQIVND (reference sequence). The V end was cut by 7 bases, the J end by 2 bases, with 9 bases between. CDR3 size: 14 residues. CDR3: CASNRVPGANVLTF. In DNA, the CDR3 is TGTGCCAGTAACCGGGTCCCTGGGGCCAACGTCCTGACTTTC.

The genes are TRBV6-5 and TRBJ2-1; the D is unclear. Germline V gene data show CDR1 as MNHEY and CDR2 as SVGAGI. The V end lost 2 bases, the J end lost 0 bases, and 5 bases lay between the germline ends. The CDR3 is made up of 14 amino acids. In DNA form, the CDR3 reads TGTGCCAGCAGTTACCAGAGCTCCTACAATGAGCAGTTCTTC. This sequence encodes CASSYQSSYNEQFF.

This clone appeared a few times. The chain combines TRBV9 with TRBJ2-1; D gene unclear. CDR1 and CDR2 (germline): SGDLS, YYNGEE. CDR3 length: 15 residues. Trimming pared 2 bases from V and 1 base from J, leaving 10 bases between. The CDR3 region has the DNA TGTGCCAGCAGCGTCAACGAGCTTTCCTACAATGAGCAGTTCTTC. Amino acid sequence: CASSVNELSYNEQFF.

The genes are TRBV28 and TRBJ1-3; D is ambiguous. The CDR3 is made up of 13 amino acids. Germline V lookup: CDR1 MDHEN, CDR2 SYDVKM. V dropped 5 bases and J dropped 0 bases, with 5 bases sitting between them. The CDR3 DNA is TGTGCCAGCAGTCTGCTCTCTGGAAACACCATATATTTT. Amino acids: CASSLLSGNTIYF.

CDR3 region: CASSRAEGTNEKLFF. In nucleotides, the CDR3 is TGTGCCAGCAGCAGGGCGGAAGGAACTAATGAAAAACTGTTTTTT. The V and J genes are TRBV28 and TRBJ1-4; possible D gene TRBD1, 5 bases. The germline V gene encodes CDR1 MDHEN and CDR2 SYDVKM. The ends were cut back, 6 bases at V and 1 base at J, with 12 bases in the middle. This CDR3 is built from 15 residues.

This chain uses TRBV27 with TRBJ1-4, with D possibly matching TRBD1 (5 bases). Trimming removed 6 bases at V and 3 bases at J, with 17 bases between. In germline, CDR1 is MNHEY, CDR2 SMNVEV (reference sequence). The CDR3 extends over 16 amino acids. The CDR3 bases are TGTGCCAGCAGCCACCTCCTTCAGGGACCTAATGAAAAACTGTTTTTT. Encoded protein: CASSHLLQGPNEKLFF.

The chain has TRBV29-1 and TRBJ1-2; D perhaps matches TRBD1 (5 bases). Between the trimmed V and J ends, which lost 0 bases and 8 bases, there was a span of 16 bases. The germline gives CDR1 SQVTM, CDR2 ANQGSEA. The CDR3 totals 14 residues. CDR3 residues: CSVEDRTYGLGYTF. The CDR3 DNA follows: TGCAGCGTTGAAGATAGGACATACGGTCTCGGCTACACCTTC. Drawing the rest from reference TRBV29-1 and TRBJ1-2, the complete variable domain is SAVISQKPSRDICQRGTSLTIQCQVDSQVTMMFWYRQQPGQSLTLIATANQGSEATYESGFVIDKFPISRPNLTFSTLTVSNMSPEDSSIYLCSVEDRTYGLGYTFGSGTRLTVV.

The chain joins TRBV5-1 to TRBJ2-1, with 9 bases aligning to TRBD2. The junction had 9 bases not matched to a gene; V was cut back by 2 bases and J by 9 bases. The CDR3 length is 15 residues. The germline gives CDR1 SGHRS, CDR2 YFSETQ. CDR3 protein: CASSFVAGEKGEQFF. The CDR3 nucleotides read TGCGCCAGCAGCTTCGTAGCGGGAGAAAAAGGTGAGCAGTTCTTC.

The rearrangement links TRBV5-4 to TRBJ2-1; D unresolved. The CDR3 totals 16 residues. Trimming removed 1 base from V and 2 bases from J, with 13 bases in between. Per germline, CDR1 SGHNT and CDR2 YYREEE (reference sequence). The CDR3 sequence: CASSLYEQETYNEQFF. The CDR3 DNA sequence: TGTGCCAGCAGCTTGTACGAGCAGGAGACCTACAATGAGCAGTTCTTC.

CDR3: CASMRRSDNRIRYGYTF. In DNA, the CDR3 is TGTGCCAGCATGCGCCGGAGCGACAACCGAATCAGATATGGCTACACCTTC. The chain is built from TRBV19 and TRBJ1-2; D unresolved. The V gene's germline CDR1 is LNHDA and CDR2 SQIVND (reference sequence). The V end lost 9 bases, the J end lost 5 bases, and 28 bases lay between the germline ends. CDR3 length: 17 residues.

This clone showed up just a few times. J is TRBJ2-2 and V is TRBV10-3; no clear D. Germline V lookup: CDR1 ENHRY, CDR2 SYGVKD. The length of the CDR3 is 15 residues. Trimming stripped 0 bases from V and 6 bases from J, with 11 bases between. CDR3 nucleotides: TGTGCCATCAGTGAGTCAACCCCTGCCGCCGGGGAGCTGTTTTTT. Protein sequence: CAISESTPAAGELFF.

The V gene is TRBV7-3, the J gene TRBJ2-2; no reliable D call. The CDR3 has 14 residues. V was clipped by 4 bases and J by 5 bases, with 11 bases between them. Germline V gives CDR1 SGHTA, CDR2 FQGTGA. CDR3 residues: CASSSTLGTGELFF. The CDR3 DNA follows: TGTGCCAGCAGCTCAACCCTGGGAACCGGGGAGCTGTTTTTT.

V gene TRBV9 combines with J gene TRBJ2-3; D perhaps matches TRBD2 (5 bases). Germline V gene sequence: CDR1 SGDLS, CDR2 YYNGEE. The CDR3 is 15 residues long. Trimming pared 0 bases from V and 0 bases from J, leaving 8 bases between. The CDR3 protein is CASSVEAASTDTQYF. CDR3 bases: TGTGCCAGCAGCGTAGAAGCGGCTAGCACAGATACGCAGTATTTT.

The chain joins TRBV4-3 to TRBJ2-2, with 10 bases identical to TRBD2. The J segment lost 8 bases and the V segment lost 0 bases, leaving 12 bases of the junction unmatched. In germline, CDR1 is LGHNA, CDR2 YSLEER. The CDR3 is 18 residues long. DNA for the CDR3: TGCGCCAGCAGCCAAGATGGAGGAGCGGGAGGGCCCGGTGGGGAGCTGTTTTTT. It specifies CASSQDGGAGGPGGELFF.